The clone carrying this T cell receptor beta chain was seen many times. Its target is unknown. The authors enrolled newly diagnosed hyperthyroidism patients aged 18 to 65 with under 2 months' duration. The study excluded patients with other autoimmune diseases, uncontrolled infections, pregnancy or lactation. Looked up from germline, CDR1 is MNHEY and CDR2 is SVGEGT. The CDR3 is made up of 16 amino acids. With V trimmed by 5 bases and J by 0 bases, 4 bases remained unmatched. These data originate in a study of Graves' ophthalmopathy and Graves' hyperthyroidism. The overall study: Peripheral blood sampling preceded any treatment and occurred at initial diagnosis. Broader study findings: A model of 13 signatures distinguished ophthalmopathy from stable hyperthyroidism at about 86% sensitivity and 70% to 84% specificity.

For repertoire sequencing, the TCR beta CDR3 regions were amplified from RNA transcripts. RT-PCR was first run with HTBI primers, then multiplex PCR in a second round. TCRdb analysed the multiplex PCR reads with MiXCR anew, one entry per CDR3 protein. Of about 370,000 distinct CDR3 sequences detected, about a sixth appear once; the ten largest clones hold roughly 2.3%. Source material: peripheral blood. The sequence was obtained from an adult woman with stable Graves' hyperthyroidism. The chain couples TRBV6-2 or TRBV6-3 to TRBJ2-6; 7 nucleotides agree with TRBD2. CDR3 sequence: CASSSGKGSGANVLTF. Written as DNA, the CDR3 is TGTGCCAGCAGTAGCGGGAAGGGCTCTGGGGCCAACGTCCTGACTTTC.